The TCR beta chain under discussion was sequenced for a study of shared clonotypes between healthy human individuals. This CDR3 has 15 amino acids. Between the trimmed V and J ends, which lost 6 bases and 5 bases, there was a span of 19 bases. From germline, CDR1 is SNHLY and CDR2 FYNNEI. Memory CD4+ cells were the fraction left after CD45RA+ naive selection. Genomic DNA belonging to each subset was distributed in equal measure over several immunoSEQ plates. Sequenced by immunoSEQ multiplex PCR; TCRdb stores in-frame clones only, minus some. The sample has some 2,000,000 clones, around 95% seen once. This receptor was obtained from a man aged 18 to 35 in good health. The V gene is TRBV2, the J gene TRBJ2-5; maybe TRBD2 (6 bases). What was sequenced was naive CD4+ T cells sorted from blood. As for subset: CD45RA+ positively selected. CDR3 sequence reads: CASSVDMIGGETQYF. Here the CDR3 DNA reads TGTGCCAGCAGCGTGGACATGATTGGAGGGGAGACCCAGTACTTC.